This T cell receptor (beta chain) appears in the sequencing data of a study of T cell responses to AZD1222 COVID-19 vaccine. V lost 0 bases and J 3 bases, leaving 9 bases between the germline ends. The CDR3 spans 15 residues. CDR1 LGHNA and CDR2 YSLEER come from the germline V gene. Produced via immunoSEQ multiplex PCR; TCRdb's table is partial and in-frame only. The data hold more than 85,000 clones, with about 78% observed a single time. Specimen: peripheral blood, collected on day 0 of AZD1222 vaccination. The V gene is TRBV4-3, the J gene TRBJ2-1; D possibly corresponds to TRBD1 (5 bases). The sequence derives from an adult in good health. CDR3 bases: TGCGCCAGCAGCCAAGACGGACATAACTACAATGAGCAGTTCTTC. Residues: CASSQDGHNYNEQFF.